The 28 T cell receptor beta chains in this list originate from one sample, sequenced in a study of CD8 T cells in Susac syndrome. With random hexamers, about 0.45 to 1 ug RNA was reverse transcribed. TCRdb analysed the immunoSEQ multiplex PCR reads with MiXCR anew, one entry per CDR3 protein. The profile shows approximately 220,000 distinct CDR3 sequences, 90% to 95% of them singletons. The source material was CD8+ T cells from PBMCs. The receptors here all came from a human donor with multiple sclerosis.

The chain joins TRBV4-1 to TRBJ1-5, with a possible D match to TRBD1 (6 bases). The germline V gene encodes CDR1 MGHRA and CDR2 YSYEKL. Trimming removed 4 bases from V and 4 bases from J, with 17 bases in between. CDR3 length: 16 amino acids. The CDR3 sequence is CASSPAWGLGNQPQHF. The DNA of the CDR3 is TGCGCCAGCAGCCCCGCATGGGGGCTGGGGAATCAGCCCCAGCATTTT.

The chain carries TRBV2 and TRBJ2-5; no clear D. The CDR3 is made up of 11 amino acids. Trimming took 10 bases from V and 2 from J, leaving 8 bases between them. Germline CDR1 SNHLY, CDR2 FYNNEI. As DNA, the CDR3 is TGTGCCACCCATCTTCAAGAGACCCAGTACTTC. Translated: CATHLQETQYF.

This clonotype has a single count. CDR3 residues: CASRGDGWNQPQHF. DNA for the CDR3: TGTGCCAGCCGGGGGGACGGGTGGAATCAGCCCCAGCATTTT. This rearrangement joins TRBV27 to TRBJ1-5; possibly TRBD1 for D (5 bases). The CDR3 is 14 amino acids. Trimming took off 8 bases at V and 4 bases at J, with 15 bases between the two ends. CDR1 is MNHEY, CDR2 SMNVEV, per germline (reference sequence).

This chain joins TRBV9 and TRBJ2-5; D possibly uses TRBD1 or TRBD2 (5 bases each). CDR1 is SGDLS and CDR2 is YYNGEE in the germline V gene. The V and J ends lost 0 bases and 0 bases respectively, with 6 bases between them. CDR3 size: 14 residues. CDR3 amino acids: CASSVGGYQETQYF. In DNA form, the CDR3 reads TGTGCCAGCAGCGTAGGGGGGTACCAAGAGACCCAGTACTTC.

The CDR3 nucleotides read TGCAGTGCCAGGACTAGGTTTCCTGAGCAGTTCTTC. Amino acid sequence: CSARTRFPEQFF. The chain joins TRBV20-1 to TRBJ2-1; 7 nucleotides align to TRBD2. The CDR3 has 12 amino acids. With V trimmed by 6 bases and J by 9 bases, 8 bases remained unmatched. Germline V gives CDR1 DFQATT, CDR2 SNEGSKA (reference sequence).

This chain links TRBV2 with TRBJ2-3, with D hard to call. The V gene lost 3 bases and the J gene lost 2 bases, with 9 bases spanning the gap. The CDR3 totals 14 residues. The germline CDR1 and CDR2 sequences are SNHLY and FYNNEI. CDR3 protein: CASSEAYTTDTQYF. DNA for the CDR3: TGTGCCAGCAGTGAGGCTTACACCACAGATACGCAGTATTTT.

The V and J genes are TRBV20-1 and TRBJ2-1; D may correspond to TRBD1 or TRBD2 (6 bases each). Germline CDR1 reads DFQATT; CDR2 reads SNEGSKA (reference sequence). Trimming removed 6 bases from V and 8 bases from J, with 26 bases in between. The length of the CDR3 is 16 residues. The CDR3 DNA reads TGCAGTGCCCATGGAGGGGTGGGGGCCTGGGAGGATGAGCAGTTCTTC. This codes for CSAHGGVGAWEDEQFF.

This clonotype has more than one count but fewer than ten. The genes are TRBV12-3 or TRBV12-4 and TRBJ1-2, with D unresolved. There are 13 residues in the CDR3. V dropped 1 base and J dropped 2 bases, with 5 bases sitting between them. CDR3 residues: CASSLGGNYGYTF. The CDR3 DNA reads TGTGCCAGCAGTTTAGGCGGGAACTATGGCTACACCTTC.

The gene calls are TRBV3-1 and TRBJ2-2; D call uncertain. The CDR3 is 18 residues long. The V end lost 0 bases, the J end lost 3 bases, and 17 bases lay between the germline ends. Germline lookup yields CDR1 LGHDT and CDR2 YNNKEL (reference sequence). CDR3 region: CASSQDPGPPGDTGELFF. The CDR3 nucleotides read TGTGCCAGCAGCCAAGATCCAGGTCCCCCCGGCGACACCGGGGAGCTGTTTTTT.

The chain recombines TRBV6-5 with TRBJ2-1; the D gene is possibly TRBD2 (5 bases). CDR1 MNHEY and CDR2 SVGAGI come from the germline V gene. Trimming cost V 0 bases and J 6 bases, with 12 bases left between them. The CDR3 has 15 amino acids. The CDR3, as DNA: TGTGCCAGCAGTTACTCGAACGATCGGGGCAATGAGCAGTTCTTC. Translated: CASSYSNDRGNEQFF.

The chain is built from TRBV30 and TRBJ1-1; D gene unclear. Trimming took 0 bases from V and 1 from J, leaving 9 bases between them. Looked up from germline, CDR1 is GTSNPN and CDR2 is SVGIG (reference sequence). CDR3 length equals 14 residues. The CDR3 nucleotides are TGTGCCTGGAGTGTTGGATGGGGGAACACTGAAGCTTTCTTT. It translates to CAWSVGWGNTEAFF. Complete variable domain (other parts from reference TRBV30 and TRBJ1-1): SQTIHQWPATLVQPVGSPLSLECTVEGTSNPNLYWYRQAAGRGLQLLFYSVGIGQISSEVPQNLSASRPQDRQFILSSKKLLLSDSGFYLCAWSVGWGNTEAFFGQGTRLTVV.

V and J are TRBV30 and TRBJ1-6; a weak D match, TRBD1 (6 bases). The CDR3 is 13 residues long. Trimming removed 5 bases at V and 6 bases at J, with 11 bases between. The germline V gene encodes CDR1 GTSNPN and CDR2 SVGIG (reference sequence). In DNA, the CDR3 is TGTGCCTGGGAGGGGGTTGGTAATTCACCCCTCCACTTT. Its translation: CAWEGVGNSPLHF.

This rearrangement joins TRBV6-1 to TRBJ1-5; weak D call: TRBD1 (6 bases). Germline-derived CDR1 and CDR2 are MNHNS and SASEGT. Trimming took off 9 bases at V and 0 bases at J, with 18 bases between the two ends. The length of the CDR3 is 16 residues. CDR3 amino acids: CASPLGGLNSNQPQHF. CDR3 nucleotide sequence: TGTGCCAGTCCTTTGGGGGGGCTTAATAGCAATCAGCCCCAGCATTTT.

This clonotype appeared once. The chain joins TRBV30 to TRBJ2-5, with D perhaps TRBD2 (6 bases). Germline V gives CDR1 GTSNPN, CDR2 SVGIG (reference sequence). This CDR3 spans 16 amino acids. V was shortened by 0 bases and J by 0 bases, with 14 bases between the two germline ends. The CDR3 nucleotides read TGTGCCTGGAGTGTAAAGGACTACCAATACCAAGAGACCCAGTACTTC. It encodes CAWSVKDYQYQETQYF.

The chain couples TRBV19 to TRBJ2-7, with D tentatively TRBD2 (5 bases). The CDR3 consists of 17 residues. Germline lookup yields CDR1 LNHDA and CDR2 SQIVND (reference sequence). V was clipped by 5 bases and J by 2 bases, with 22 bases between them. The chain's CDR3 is CASSSGNDGGFPYEQYF. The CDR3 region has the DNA TGTGCCAGTAGTTCCGGGAACGACGGCGGGTTCCCCTACGAGCAGTACTTC.

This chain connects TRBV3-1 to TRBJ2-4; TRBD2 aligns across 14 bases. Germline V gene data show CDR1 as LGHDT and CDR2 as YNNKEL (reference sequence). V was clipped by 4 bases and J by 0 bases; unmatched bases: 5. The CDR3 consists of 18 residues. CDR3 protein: CASSRLAGGPGAKNIQYF. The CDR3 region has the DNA TGTGCCAGCAGCCGACTAGCGGGGGGGCCGGGAGCCAAAAACATTCAGTACTTC. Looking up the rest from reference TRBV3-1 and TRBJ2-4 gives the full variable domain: DTAVSQTPKYLVTQMGNDKSIKCEQNLGHDTMYWYKQDSKKFLKIMFSYNNKELIINETVPNRFSPKSPDKAHLNLHINSLELGDSAVYFCASSRLAGGPGAKNIQYFGAGTRLSVL.

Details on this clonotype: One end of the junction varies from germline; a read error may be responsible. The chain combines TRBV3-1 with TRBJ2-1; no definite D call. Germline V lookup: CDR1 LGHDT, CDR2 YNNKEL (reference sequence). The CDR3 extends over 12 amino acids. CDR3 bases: TGTGCCAGCAGCGAAGATTACAATGAGCAGTTCTTC. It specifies CASSEDYNEQFF.

CDR3 nucleotides: TGTGCCAGCAGCCCCCCCAGGTCCCAATCCCCCTATGGCTACACCTTC. It is translated as CASSPPRSQSPYGYTF. The chain joins TRBV7-8 to TRBJ1-2; D remains unclear. The CDR3 totals 16 residues. Trimming left V 5 bases short and J 4 bases short, with 20 bases between. Per the germline V gene, CDR1 is SGHVS and CDR2 is FQNEAQ.

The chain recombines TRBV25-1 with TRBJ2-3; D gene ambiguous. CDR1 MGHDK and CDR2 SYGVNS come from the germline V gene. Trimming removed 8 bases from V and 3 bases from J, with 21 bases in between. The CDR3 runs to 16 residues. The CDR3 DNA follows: TGTGCCAGCGACCCTCCCGCGGTTATAGAGACAGATACGCAGTATTTT. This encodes CASDPPAVIETDTQYF.

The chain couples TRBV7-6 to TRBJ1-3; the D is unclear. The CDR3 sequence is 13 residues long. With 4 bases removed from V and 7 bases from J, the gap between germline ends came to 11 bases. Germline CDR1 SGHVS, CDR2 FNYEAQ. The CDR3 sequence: CASSSGSRNTIYF. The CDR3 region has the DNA TGTGCCAGCAGCTCGGGGTCAAGGAACACCATATATTTT. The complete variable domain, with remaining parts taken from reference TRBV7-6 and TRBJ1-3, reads GAGVSQSPRYKVTKRGQDVALRCDPISGHVSLYWYRQALGQGPEFLTYFNYEAQQDKSGLPNDRFSAERPEGSISTLTIQRTEQRDSAMYRCASSSGSRNTIYFGEGSWLTVV.

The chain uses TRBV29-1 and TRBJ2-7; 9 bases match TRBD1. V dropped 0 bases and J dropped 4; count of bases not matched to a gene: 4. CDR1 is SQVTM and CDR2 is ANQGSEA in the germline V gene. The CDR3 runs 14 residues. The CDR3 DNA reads TGCAGCGTTGAAGACTCGGACAGGGGATACGAGCAGTACTTC. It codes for CSVEDSDRGYEQYF.

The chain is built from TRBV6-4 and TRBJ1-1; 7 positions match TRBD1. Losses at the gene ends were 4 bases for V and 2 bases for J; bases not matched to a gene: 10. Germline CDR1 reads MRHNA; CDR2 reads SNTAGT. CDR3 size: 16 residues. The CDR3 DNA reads TGTGCCAGCAGTGTCGACAGGGAACCATTAAACACTGAAGCTTTCTTT. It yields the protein CASSVDREPLNTEAFF.

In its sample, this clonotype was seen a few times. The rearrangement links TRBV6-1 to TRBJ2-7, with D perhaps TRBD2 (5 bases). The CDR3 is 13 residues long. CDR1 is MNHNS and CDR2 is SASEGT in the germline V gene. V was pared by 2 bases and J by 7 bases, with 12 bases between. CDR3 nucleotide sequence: TGTGCCAGCAGTGAATCCTGGACTGGTGAGCAGTACTTC. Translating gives CASSESWTGEQYF.

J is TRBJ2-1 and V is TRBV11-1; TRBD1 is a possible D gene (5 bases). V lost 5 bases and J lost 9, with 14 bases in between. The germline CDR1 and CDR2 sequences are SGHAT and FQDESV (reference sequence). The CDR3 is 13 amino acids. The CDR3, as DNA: TGTGCCAGCAGCCCCACAGGTCCCAGTGAGCAGTTCTTC. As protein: CASSPTGPSEQFF.

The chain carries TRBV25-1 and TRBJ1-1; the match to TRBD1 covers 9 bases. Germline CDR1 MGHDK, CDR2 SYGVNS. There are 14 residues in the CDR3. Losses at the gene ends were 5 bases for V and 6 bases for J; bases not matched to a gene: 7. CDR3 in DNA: TGTGCCAGCAGTCCCACAGGGGGCGCGGCTGAAGCTTTCTTT. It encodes CASSPTGGAAEAFF.

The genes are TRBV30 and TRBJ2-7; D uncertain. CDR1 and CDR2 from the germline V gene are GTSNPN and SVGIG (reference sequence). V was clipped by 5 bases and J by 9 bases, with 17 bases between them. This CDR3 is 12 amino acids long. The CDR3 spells CAWGYSQLGQYF. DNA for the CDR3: TGTGCCTGGGGGTACTCTCAACTCGGGCAGTACTTC.

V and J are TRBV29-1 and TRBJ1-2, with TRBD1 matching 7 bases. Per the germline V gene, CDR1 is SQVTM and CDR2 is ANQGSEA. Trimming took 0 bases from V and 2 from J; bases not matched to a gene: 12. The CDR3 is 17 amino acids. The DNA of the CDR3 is TGCAGCGTTGAAGATCAACACCCGGGCAGGGGGAACTATGGCTACACCTTC. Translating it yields CSVEDQHPGRGNYGYTF.

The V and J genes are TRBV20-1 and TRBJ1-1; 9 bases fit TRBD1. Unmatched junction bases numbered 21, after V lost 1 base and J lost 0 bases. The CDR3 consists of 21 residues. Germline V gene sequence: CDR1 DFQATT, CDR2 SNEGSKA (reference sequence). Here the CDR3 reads CSARASGGTGQSRRMNTEAFF. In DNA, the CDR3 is TGCAGTGCTAGAGCGAGTGGAGGGACAGGGCAATCTAGGAGGATGAACACTGAAGCTTTCTTT.